The sequence of this TCR beta chain was determined in a study of T cell responses to AZD1222 COVID-19 vaccine. Sequencing was performed with immunoSEQ multiplex PCR; in TCRdb, only in-frame clones are kept and a portion is missing. The sample records about 140,000 clones, 80% to 95% being singletons. CDR3 length: 16 residues. J was trimmed by 2 bases and V by 4 bases; bases with no gene match: 8. Germline CDR1 and CDR2: MNHEY and SMNVEV (reference sequence). The sequence was obtained from an adult who received the AZD1222 COVID-19 vaccine. The source material was peripheral blood, sampled 28 days after the second AZD1222 dose. The rearrangement uses TRBV27 and TRBJ2-1; 7 bases match TRBD2. The CDR3 sequence: CASSYPSGTAYNEQFF. In nucleotides, the CDR3 is TGTGCCAGCAGTTATCCGAGCGGGACTGCCTACAATGAGCAGTTCTTC.